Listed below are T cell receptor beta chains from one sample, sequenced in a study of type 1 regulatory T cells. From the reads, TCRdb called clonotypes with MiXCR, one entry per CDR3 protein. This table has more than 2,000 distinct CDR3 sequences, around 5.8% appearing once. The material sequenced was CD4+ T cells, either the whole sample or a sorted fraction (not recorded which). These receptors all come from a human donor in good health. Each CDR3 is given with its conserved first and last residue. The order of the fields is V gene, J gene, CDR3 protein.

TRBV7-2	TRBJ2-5	CASSDAMDGQETQYF
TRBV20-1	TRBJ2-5	CSARDAIGRRETQYF
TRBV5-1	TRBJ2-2	CASSRDRADTGELFF
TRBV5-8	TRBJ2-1	CASSLRDAYNEQFF
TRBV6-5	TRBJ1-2	CASSSWTANYGYTF
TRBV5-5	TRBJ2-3	CASSFSMGSLLDTQYF
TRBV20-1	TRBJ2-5	CSAGGLKETQYF
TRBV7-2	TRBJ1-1	CASSLVWALQNTEAFF
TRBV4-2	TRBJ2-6	CASSQQLITGANVLTF
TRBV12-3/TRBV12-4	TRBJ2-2	CASIPGQGGRWRNTGELFF
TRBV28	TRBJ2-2	CASRLGQPNTGELFF
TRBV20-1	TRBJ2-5	CSASLGAPQETQYF
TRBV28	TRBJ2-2	CASSSRGRSPGELFF